The T cell receptor beta chain under discussion was sequenced for a study of cytomegalovirus exposure and HLA in healthy donors. Study findings and constraints: An analysis was carried out at a later point. It showed that HLA-associated TCR beta chains were more clonally expanded than equally common non-associated chains. The Asian-associated ancestry cluster reportedly had fewer N-insertions than the approximately 690-donor mean in a later analysis.

Judged by frequency, this clone is medium-sized. The target antigen is unknown. This CDR3 has 11 residues. The V gene's germline CDR1 is MDHEN and CDR2 SYDVKM. With 9 bases removed from V and 0 bases from J, the gap between germline ends came to 6 bases. The primer mix had 60 Vbeta and 13 Jbeta primers. Sequencing used immunoSEQ multiplex PCR; TCRdb keeps in-frame clones, though not all of them. This sample contains about 79,000 clones. This chain joins TRBV28 and TRBJ2-7; unclear D gene. Sequencing used PBMCs. The source is a man aged 25-45 years in good health and CMV-seronegative. CDR3 protein: CASTNSYEQYF. The CDR3 DNA sequence: TGTGCCAGTACAAACTCCTACGAGCAGTACTTC.